What follows are 13 T cell receptor beta chains derived from one specimen sequenced in a study of T cells in Graves' hyperthyroidism and ophthalmopathy. Authors of the study amplified TCR beta CDR3 regions from RNA transcripts. Carried out on the TCR CDR3, a first-round RT-PCR used the HTBI primer set. From the multiplex PCR reads, TCRdb called clonotypes with MiXCR, one entry per CDR3 protein. The table includes fewer than 800,000 distinct CDR3 sequences, around 17% detected once. The material sequenced was blood. Receptors were obtained from a young man with Graves' hyperthyroidism.

A few counts support this clonotype. V gene TRBV20-1 combines with J gene TRBJ2-5; D gene uncertain. This CDR3 has 13 amino acids. Germline-derived CDR1 and CDR2 are DFQATT and SNEGSKA (reference sequence). Trimming removed 1 base at V and 2 bases at J, with 8 bases between. The CDR3 is CSARGGVQETQYF. The DNA of the CDR3 is TGCAGTGCTAGAGGTGGGGTTCAAGAGACCCAGTACTTC.

This clonotype was detected many times. This CDR3 is CSARGTGGLDEQYF. In DNA form, the CDR3 reads TGCAGTGCTAGAGGGACAGGGGGGTTAGACGAGCAGTACTTC. The chain recombines TRBV20-1 with TRBJ2-7; 10 bases align to TRBD1. Germline lookup yields CDR1 DFQATT and CDR2 SNEGSKA (reference sequence). The length of the CDR3 is 14 residues. After removal of 1 base from V and 5 bases from J, the junction contained 5 bases not matched to a gene.

This clonotype was counted only a few times. CDR3 sequence (DNA): TGTGCTAGTGGAGCGGGACCAGCGTACAGCACAGATACGCAGTATTTT. Amino acids: CASGAGPAYSTDTQYF. J is TRBJ2-3 and V is TRBV12-5; 7 nucleotides agree with TRBD2. CDR1 and CDR2 (germline): LGHNT, FRNRAP. The V segment lost 6 bases and the J segment 0 bases; nucleotides outside the gene matches: 9. The CDR3 spans 16 residues.

The chain has TRBV19 and TRBJ1-2, with D unclear. The CDR3 has 14 amino acids. The V gene lost 7 bases and the J gene lost 3 bases, with 15 bases spanning the gap. Germline V lookup: CDR1 LNHDA, CDR2 SQIVND (reference sequence). The DNA for the CDR3 is TGTGCCAGTACTAGCGTGGGTCGGGACTATGGCTACACCTTC. This gives the protein CASTSVGRDYGYTF. The variable domain in full, completed from reference TRBV19 and TRBJ1-2, reads DGGITQSPKYLFRKEGQNVTLSCEQNLNHDAMYWYRQDPGQGLRLIYYSQIVNDFQKGDIAEGYSVSREKKESFPLTVTSAQKNPTAFYLCASTSVGRDYGYTFGSGTRLTVV.

This clonotype was recorded many times. The chain carries TRBV3-1 and TRBJ1-5; TRBD1 is a possible D gene (5 bases). Germline-derived CDR1 and CDR2 are LGHDT and YNNKEL (reference sequence). V shed 5 bases and J shed 5 bases, with 13 bases lying between them. This CDR3 has 14 amino acids. CDR3 sequence reads: CASSRAGSDQPQHF. The CDR3 region has the DNA TGTGCCAGCAGCAGGGCAGGGTCGGATCAGCCCCAGCATTTT.

The table lists this clonotype with many counts. The gene calls are TRBV10-3 and TRBJ2-7, with D possibly matching TRBD1 (6 bases). This CDR3 is built from 14 residues. Trimming removed 7 bases at V and 3 bases at J, with 16 bases between. The germline gives CDR1 ENHRY, CDR2 SYGVKD. The CDR3: CAIKARDTLYEQYF. The CDR3 DNA reads as TGTGCCATCAAGGCGAGGGACACCCTCTACGAGCAGTACTTC.

This clonotype was detected ten times or more. The genes are TRBV6-1 and TRBJ2-7; possible D gene TRBD1, 6 bases. Trimming took off 5 bases at V and 3 bases at J, with 17 bases between the two ends. The germline gives CDR1 MNHNS, CDR2 SASEGT. This CDR3 is built from 15 residues. The CDR3 nucleotides are TGTGCCAGCAGTAAACCTCAACAGGGCATCTACGAGCAGTACTTC. Protein sequence: CASSKPQQGIYEQYF.

A few counts support this clonotype. The rearrangement joins TRBV7-9 to TRBJ2-7; 8 bases are a match to TRBD1. The CDR3 consists of 13 residues. Germline V lookup: CDR1 SEHNR, CDR2 FQNEAQ (reference sequence). V dropped 5 bases and J dropped 6; count of bases not matched to a gene: 6. For the CDR3, the DNA is TGTGCCAGCAGCGCGGGACAGGAAAGCGAGCAGTACTTC. Protein sequence: CASSAGQESEQYF. Combining the CDR3 with reference TRBV7-9 and TRBJ2-7 gives the whole variable domain DTGVSQNPRHKITKRGQNVTFRCDPISEHNRLYWYRQTLGQGPEFLTYFQNEAQLEKSRLLSDRFSAERPKGSFSTLEIQRTEQGDSAMYLCASSAGQESEQYFGPGTRLTVT.

This clonotype was recorded at least ten times. The chain joins TRBV5-6 to TRBJ2-7, with 7 bases lining up with TRBD1. Germline loops: CDR1 SGHDT, CDR2 YYEEEE. V shed 5 bases and J 1 base; nucleotides not matched to a gene: 9. The CDR3 sequence is 15 residues long. In nucleotides, the CDR3 is TGTGCCAGCAGTCGAGGACAGGTCCCTTCCTACGAGCAGTACTTC. This codes for CASSRGQVPSYEQYF.

This clonotype was seen repeatedly, ten times or more. This chain joins TRBV11-2 and TRBJ2-1, with 8 bases lining up with TRBD1. CDR1 is SGHAT and CDR2 is FQNNGV in the germline V gene. The CDR3 is 15 residues long. V lost 8 bases to trimming and J lost 2 bases; unmatched junction nucleotides: 8. CDR3 sequence: CASDPQGATYNEQFF. DNA of the CDR3: TGTGCCAGCGACCCCCAGGGGGCCACCTACAATGAGCAGTTCTTC.

This clonotype was counted ten times or more. The DNA of the CDR3 is TGTGCCAGCAGGAGGGGGGTAGGGGCTGAAGCTTTCTTT. It codes for CASRRGVGAEAFF. The V call is TRBV27, the J call TRBJ1-1; tentative D call: TRBD1 (6 bases). Trimming removed 6 bases at V and 6 bases at J, with 14 bases between. The CDR3 loop spans 13 amino acids. The germline CDR1 and CDR2 sequences are MNHEY and SMNVEV (reference sequence).

This clonotype appeared once. The chain joins TRBV30 to TRBJ2-5, with D tentatively TRBD2 (6 bases). The CDR3 length is 12 residues. CDR1 is GTSNPN and CDR2 is SVGIG in the germline V gene (reference sequence). The V gene lost 0 bases and the J gene lost 12 bases, with 14 bases spanning the gap. The CDR3 coding sequence is TGTGCCTGGAGTGTACGGAGGGAGAGGAAGTACTTC. It yields the protein CAWSVRRERKYF.

The chain combines TRBV3-1 with TRBJ2-1, with 9 bases identical to TRBD2. The trim removed 6 bases at V and 7 bases at J, leaving 10 bases unmatched. The CDR3 is made up of 15 amino acids. The germline V gene encodes CDR1 LGHDT and CDR2 YNNKEL (reference sequence). The CDR3 sequence is CASSASGVPRNEQFF. The DNA of the CDR3 is TGTGCCAGCAGTGCTAGCGGGGTCCCTAGAAATGAGCAGTTCTTC.